Listed below are T cell receptor beta chains from one sample, sequenced in a study of T cell changes during pregnancy in multiple sclerosis. TCRdb's table, derived via immunoSEQ multiplex PCR, lists solely in-frame clones and lacks some. The sample includes tens of thousands of clones, around 93% of them seen just once. This specimen was CD8+ T cells from peripheral blood mononuclear cells, taken in the third trimester of pregnancy. These receptors all stem from a female donor with multiple sclerosis, enrolled in a pregnancy study. The CDR3 runs from the conserved cysteine through the conserved F or W. The order of the fields is D gene, V gene, CDR3 protein. A D gene is named only where the DNA matches it firmly.

>.|TRBV29-1
CSVVVPVMNTEAFF
>.|TRBV25-1
CAIQGVNTEAFF
>TRBD1|TRBV4-1
CASSQDPSAGGYSNQPQHF
>TRBD2|TRBV7-6
CASSKERGGGETQYF
>.|TRBV13
CASSLERDEQYF
>TRBD1|TRBV29-1
CSVEGLRQGTSYEQYF
>.|TRBV14
CASSQVPGEMNTEAFF
>TRBD1|TRBV5-1
CASSSTGHYEQYF
>TRBD2|TRBV28
CASRTEKWGGTTYNEQFF
>.|TRBV7-6
CASSFRRDSYEQYF
>.|TRBV2
CATGKGVSVEQYF
>.|TRBV5-4
CASSFRGNSYEQYF
>TRBD1|TRBV28
CASSFQGATGELFF
>TRBD2|TRBV4-1
CASSLRSASGGLNYEQYF
>.|TRBV7-3
CASSLSPGMNTEAFF
>TRBD1|TRBV7-8
CASSSRGQGGHEQYF
>.|TRBV4-3
CASSQEQTGANVLTF
>TRBD2|TRBV15
CATSRDRAGRYSYEQYF
>.|TRBV1
CTSSQKGTSGSAGGGTDTQYF
>.|TRBV7-6
CATSGGVGGYTF
>TRBD2|TRBV19
CASSMLAGGLNNEQFF
>.|TRBV7-6
CASSLADGQMYGYTF
>TRBD1|TRBV5-6
CASSFRDRGNSPLHF
>.|TRBV9
CASSVAESYNEQFF
>TRBD2|TRBV27
CASSLAGGPGTGELFF
>.|TRBV7-9
CASSLGQNYEQYF
>.|TRBV7-2
CASSLAPGTPGADTQYF
>.|TRBV5-1
CASSYTEYNEQFF
>.|TRBV6-1
CASSELEGRGQETQYF
>.|TRBV27
CASSGRGRRNEQFF
>.|TRBV6-1
CASSLSERNEQFF
>.|TRBV28
CASSLFLPAYEQYF